What follows are 26 T cell receptor beta chains derived from one specimen sequenced in a study of PD-1 blockade in classical Hodgkin lymphoma. The protocol was immunoSEQ multiplex PCR, while the TCRdb copy is restricted to in-frame clones and leaves out a portion. Of some 48,000 clones listed, 60% to 80% were seen once; the top ten hold 19%. Time point of the sample: cycle 4 day 1 (C4D1), after 6 weeks of nivolumab. Every one of the patients relapsed after autologous stem cell transplantation (brentuximab vedotin exposure was variable). The sequenced sample was peripheral blood mononuclear cells (PBMCs), obtained before the fourth cycle of nivolumab. Every receptor here comes from a human donor with classical Hodgkin lymphoma.

This clone was seen only a few times. The gene calls are TRBV19 and TRBJ1-4; unclear D gene. Germline V gene sequence: CDR1 LNHDA, CDR2 SQIVND (reference sequence). The CDR3 totals 14 residues. The germline V and J ends were trimmed by 6 bases and 0 bases, with 8 bases remaining between them. DNA for the CDR3: TGTGCCAGTAGCCAGTTGGCAACTAATGAAAAACTGTTTTTT. Its translation: CASSQLATNEKLFF.

This chain connects TRBV7-6 to TRBJ2-5; 10 bases agree with TRBD2. CDR1 SGHVS and CDR2 FNYEAQ come from the germline V gene. V was pared by 7 bases and J by 1 base, with 12 bases of the junction left unmatched. This CDR3 region has 17 residues. In DNA form, the CDR3 reads TGTGCCAGCAACCTAGGGGCTAGCGGGGGCCCCCAAGAGACCCAGTACTTC. As protein: CASNLGASGGPQETQYF.

V is TRBV28 and J is TRBJ2-3; no firm D call. The length of the CDR3 is 15 residues. V was trimmed by 2 bases and J by 6 bases, leaving 15 bases between them. Germline CDR1 and CDR2: MDHEN and SYDVKM. DNA of the CDR3: TGTGCCAGCAGTTTAGCGGCCCGAGGAGTGGATACGCAGTATTTT. This encodes CASSLAARGVDTQYF.

This clone was picked up a small number of times. This chain uses TRBV30 with TRBJ2-3; D perhaps matches TRBD1 (5 bases). This CDR3 spans 16 amino acids. Between the trimmed V and J ends, which lost 2 bases and 6 bases, there was a span of 21 bases. Germline V gene lookup returns CDR1 GTSNPN and CDR2 SVGIG (reference sequence). CDR3 sequence: CAWSPKTKKTDDTQYF. The CDR3 DNA is TGTGCCTGGAGTCCCAAAACTAAAAAGACAGACGATACGCAGTATTTT. Full variable domain (outside the CDR3, taken from reference TRBV30 and TRBJ2-3): SQTIHQWPATLVQPVGSPLSLECTVEGTSNPNLYWYRQAAGRGLQLLFYSVGIGQISSEVPQNLSASRPQDRQFILSSKKLLLSDSGFYLCAWSPKTKKTDDTQYFGPGTRLTVL.

V usage is TRBV19 and J usage is TRBJ1-1; maybe TRBD1 (6 bases). Trimming took off 3 bases at V and 4 bases at J, with 15 bases between the two ends. From germline, CDR1 is LNHDA and CDR2 SQIVND (reference sequence). This CDR3 has 15 residues. CDR3 DNA: TGTGCCAGTAGTATTTCCGGGACAATGGGCACTGAAGCTTTCTTT. It is translated as CASSISGTMGTEAFF.

This rearrangement joins TRBV7-6 to TRBJ1-1, with a tentative D call TRBD1 (5 bases). The ends were cut back, 5 bases at V and 5 bases at J, with 12 bases in the middle. The germline V gene has CDR1 SGHVS and CDR2 FNYEAQ. The CDR3 contains 13 residues. The CDR3 here is CASSRGLSTEAFF. In DNA, the CDR3 is TGTGCCAGCAGCAGGGGACTTTCGACTGAAGCTTTCTTT.

The chain employs TRBV28 and TRBJ1-1, with unresolved D. CDR1 is MDHEN and CDR2 is SYDVKM in the germline V gene. Trimming pared 7 bases from V and 6 bases from J, leaving 21 bases between. CDR3 length equals 15 residues. Written as DNA, the CDR3 is TGTGCCAGCACTCCGTATCTACGGGGAATCGCTGAAGCTTTCTTT. Amino acid sequence: CASTPYLRGIAEAFF.

This chain links TRBV5-1 with TRBJ2-7; D is possibly TRBD2 (6 bases). V lost 4 bases to trimming and J lost 6 bases, with 20 bases between them. In germline, CDR1 is SGHRS, CDR2 YFSETQ. The CDR3 is 15 amino acids. The CDR3 nucleotides are TGCGCCAGCAGCCAGGGCTATCGGGAGCTTATCGAGCAGTACTTC. Its protein product is CASSQGYRELIEQYF.

V is TRBV27 and J is TRBJ1-2, with 10 bases aligning to TRBD1. CDR3 length: 15 residues. Germline-derived CDR1 and CDR2 are MNHEY and SMNVEV (reference sequence). The trim removed 6 bases at V and 8 bases at J, leaving 12 bases unmatched. CDR3 in DNA: TGTGCCAGCAGCCCCACTCCGACAGGGGGCGGAGGCTACACCTTC. Residues: CASSPTPTGGGGYTF.

V usage is TRBV11-1 and J usage is TRBJ1-4; D gene unclear. This CDR3 spans 14 amino acids. V gave up 3 bases and J gave up 4 bases, with 9 bases separating them. Germline V gives CDR1 SGHAT, CDR2 FQDESV (reference sequence). The CDR3 sequence: CASSLTENNEKLFF. As DNA, the CDR3 is TGTGCCAGCAGCTTGACTGAGAATAATGAAAAACTGTTTTTT.

This chain connects TRBV5-1 to TRBJ2-1; no firm D call. The CDR3 runs to 16 residues. The V and J ends lost 0 bases and 0 bases respectively, with 10 bases between them. CDR1 is SGHRS, CDR2 YFSETQ, per germline. The chain's CDR3 is CASSLGGRNSYNEQFF. CDR3 DNA sequence: TGCGCCAGCAGCTTGGGAGGCCGTAACTCCTACAATGAGCAGTTCTTC.

In this sample, this clone turned up a few times. The CDR3 sequence is CASRGQGNNSPLHF. The CDR3 region has the DNA TGTGCCAGCAGGGGACAGGGTAATAATTCACCCCTCCACTTT. This chain links TRBV2 with TRBJ1-6; 9 bases line up with TRBD1. Trimming removed 6 bases from V and 5 bases from J; junction bases left unmatched: 2. Germline CDR1 SNHLY, CDR2 FYNNEI. CDR3 length: 14 amino acids.

The rearrangement links TRBV18 to TRBJ1-5; no definite D call. This CDR3 is built from 14 residues. Germline V gene data show CDR1 as KGHSH and CDR2 as LQKENI. Between the trimmed V and J ends, which lost 2 bases and 5 bases, there was a span of 10 bases. For the CDR3, the DNA is TGTGCCAGCTCACCATCTTATAGTGATCAGCCCCAGCATTTT. It yields the protein CASSPSYSDQPQHF.

The chain links TRBV5-1 to TRBJ2-3, with 14 positions matching TRBD2. The CDR3 consists of 16 residues. V lost 7 bases and J lost 6; bases outside the gene matches: 10. Germline CDR1 and CDR2: SGHRS and YFSETQ. CDR3 nucleotide sequence: TGCGCCAGCGGACCGGGACTAGCGGGAGCAGGGGATACGCAGTATTTT. Its translation is CASGPGLAGAGDTQYF.

J is TRBJ1-6 and V is TRBV5-1; TRBD1 aligns across 7 bases. Per germline, CDR1 SGHRS and CDR2 YFSETQ. Trimming at V came to 0 bases and at J to 0 bases, leaving 3 bases not matched to a gene. CDR3 size: 17 residues. In DNA, the CDR3 is TGCGCCAGCAGCTTGGGGAGACAGGGCTCCTATAATTCACCCCTCCACTTT. It codes for CASSLGRQGSYNSPLHF.

This clone was counted a few times. The rearrangement links TRBV4-3 to TRBJ1-6; TRBD1 agrees at 10 bases. V was pared by 4 bases and J by 8 bases, with 14 bases of the junction left unmatched. The CDR3 runs to 18 residues. Germline V lookup: CDR1 LGHNA, CDR2 YSLEER. The DNA for the CDR3 is TGCGCCAGCAGCCGATCCACCGGGACAGGGGACGCGCATTCACCCCTCCACTTT. Its translation: CASSRSTGTGDAHSPLHF.

The chain joins TRBV7-2 to TRBJ2-5; D perhaps matches TRBD2 (5 bases). There are 13 residues in the CDR3. Germline assignment: CDR1 SGHTA and CDR2 FQGNSA. V dropped 3 bases and J dropped 2 bases, with 7 bases sitting between them. In DNA form, the CDR3 reads TGTGCCAGCAGCTTTTCGGGGCAAGAGACCCAGTACTTC. Its protein product is CASSFSGQETQYF.

This chain links TRBV30 with TRBJ2-7; D gene ambiguous. The germline CDR1 and CDR2 sequences are GTSNPN and SVGIG (reference sequence). The CDR3 totals 13 residues. V lost 0 bases and J lost 3, with 9 bases in between. This CDR3 reads CAWSVMGYYEQYF. CDR3 DNA sequence: TGTGCCTGGAGTGTCATGGGGTACTACGAGCAGTACTTC.

CDR3 amino acids: CASSGGTADNSPLHF. In nucleotides, the CDR3 is TGTGCCAGTAGTGGCGGGACAGCAGATAATTCACCCCTCCACTTT. J is TRBJ1-6 and V is TRBV19; 7 bases are a match to TRBD1. Germline V gene data show CDR1 as LNHDA and CDR2 as SQIVND (reference sequence). With V trimmed by 5 bases and J by 5 bases, 6 bases remained unmatched. This CDR3 comprises 15 residues.

The chain couples TRBV7-9 to TRBJ2-2; D is undetermined. Trimming removed 3 bases at V and 2 bases at J, with 13 bases between. The CDR3 runs 16 residues. Germline V CDR1 and CDR2: SEHNR, FQNEAQ (reference sequence). The CDR3: CASSFNIPPNTGELFF. The CDR3, as DNA: TGTGCCAGCAGCTTCAACATTCCGCCCAACACCGGGGAGCTGTTTTTT.

V usage is TRBV28 and J usage is TRBJ1-2, with 7 bases aligning to TRBD1. The V and J ends lost 4 bases and 2 bases, in that order; junction bases with no gene match: 13. CDR3 size: 17 residues. CDR1 MDHEN and CDR2 SYDVKM come from the germline V gene. The CDR3, as DNA: TGTGCCAGCAGTTCCGGGGACAGAGCCTTTCCGAACTATGGCTACACCTTC. As protein: CASSSGDRAFPNYGYTF.

CDR3 residues: CASKRDVNSYNEQFF. CDR3 in DNA: TGTGCCAGCAAACGGGACGTTAACTCCTACAATGAGCAGTTCTTC. The rearrangement joins TRBV27 to TRBJ2-1; either TRBD1 or TRBD2 may fit D (5 bases each). The CDR3 totals 15 residues. V lost 7 bases and J lost 0, with 13 bases in between. Per germline, CDR1 MNHEY and CDR2 SMNVEV (reference sequence).

The chain is built from TRBV6-4 and TRBJ2-7, with D tentatively TRBD1 or TRBD2 (7 bases each). Germline values: CDR1 MRHNA, CDR2 SNTAGT. Trimming shortened V by 7 bases and J by 1 base, and 17 bases separated the two germline ends. There are 15 residues in the CDR3. This CDR3 reads CASISRQGGSYEQYF. The CDR3 nucleotides read TGTGCCAGCATCTCCCGGCAGGGGGGGTCCTACGAGCAGTACTTC.

Many counts were recorded for this clone. The CDR3 loop reads CASSRSTGRSGNTIYF. Here the CDR3 DNA reads TGTGCCAGCAGTCGTTCGACAGGGAGGTCTGGAAACACCATATATTTT. The chain carries TRBV28 and TRBJ1-3; 7 bases agree with TRBD1. This CDR3 comprises 16 residues. The trim removed 5 bases at V and 1 base at J, leaving 8 bases unmatched. Germline CDR1 is MDHEN and CDR2 is SYDVKM. Full variable domain (outside the CDR3, taken from reference TRBV28 and TRBJ1-3): DVKVTQSSRYLVKRTGEKVFLECVQDMDHENMFWYRQDPGLGLRLIYFSYDVKMKEKGDIPEGYSVSREKKERFSLILESASTNQTSMYLCASSRSTGRSGNTIYFGEGSWLTVV.

The chain uses TRBV7-2 and TRBJ2-3, with 8 bases fitting TRBD2. CDR1 is SGHTA and CDR2 is FQGNSA in the germline V gene. Trimming removed 1 base from V and 1 base from J; junction bases left unmatched: 4. The CDR3 length is 16 residues. DNA for the CDR3: TGTGCCAGCAGCTTAGACCTAGCGGGCGGCACAGATACGCAGTATTTT. Amino acid sequence: CASSLDLAGGTDTQYF.

The chain carries TRBV18 and TRBJ2-7; D remains unclear. Trimming removed 2 bases from V and 4 bases from J, with 3 bases in between. CDR3 size: 11 residues. CDR1 is KGHSH and CDR2 is LQKENI in the germline V gene. CDR3 nucleotide sequence: TGTGCCAGCTCACCAGGGTACGAGCAGTACTTC. Translation gives CASSPGYEQYF.